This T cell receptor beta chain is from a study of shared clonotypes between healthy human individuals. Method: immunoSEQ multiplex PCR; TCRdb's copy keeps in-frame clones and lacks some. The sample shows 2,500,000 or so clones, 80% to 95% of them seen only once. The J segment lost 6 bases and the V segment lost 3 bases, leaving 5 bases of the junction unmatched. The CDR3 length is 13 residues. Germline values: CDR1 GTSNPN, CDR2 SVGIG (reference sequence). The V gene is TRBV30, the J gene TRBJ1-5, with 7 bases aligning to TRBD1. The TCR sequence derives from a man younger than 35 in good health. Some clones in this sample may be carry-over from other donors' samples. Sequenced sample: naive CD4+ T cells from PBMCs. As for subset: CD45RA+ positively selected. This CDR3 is CAWRGQMGQPQHF. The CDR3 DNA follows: TGTGCCTGGAGGGGACAGATGGGTCAGCCCCAGCATTTT.